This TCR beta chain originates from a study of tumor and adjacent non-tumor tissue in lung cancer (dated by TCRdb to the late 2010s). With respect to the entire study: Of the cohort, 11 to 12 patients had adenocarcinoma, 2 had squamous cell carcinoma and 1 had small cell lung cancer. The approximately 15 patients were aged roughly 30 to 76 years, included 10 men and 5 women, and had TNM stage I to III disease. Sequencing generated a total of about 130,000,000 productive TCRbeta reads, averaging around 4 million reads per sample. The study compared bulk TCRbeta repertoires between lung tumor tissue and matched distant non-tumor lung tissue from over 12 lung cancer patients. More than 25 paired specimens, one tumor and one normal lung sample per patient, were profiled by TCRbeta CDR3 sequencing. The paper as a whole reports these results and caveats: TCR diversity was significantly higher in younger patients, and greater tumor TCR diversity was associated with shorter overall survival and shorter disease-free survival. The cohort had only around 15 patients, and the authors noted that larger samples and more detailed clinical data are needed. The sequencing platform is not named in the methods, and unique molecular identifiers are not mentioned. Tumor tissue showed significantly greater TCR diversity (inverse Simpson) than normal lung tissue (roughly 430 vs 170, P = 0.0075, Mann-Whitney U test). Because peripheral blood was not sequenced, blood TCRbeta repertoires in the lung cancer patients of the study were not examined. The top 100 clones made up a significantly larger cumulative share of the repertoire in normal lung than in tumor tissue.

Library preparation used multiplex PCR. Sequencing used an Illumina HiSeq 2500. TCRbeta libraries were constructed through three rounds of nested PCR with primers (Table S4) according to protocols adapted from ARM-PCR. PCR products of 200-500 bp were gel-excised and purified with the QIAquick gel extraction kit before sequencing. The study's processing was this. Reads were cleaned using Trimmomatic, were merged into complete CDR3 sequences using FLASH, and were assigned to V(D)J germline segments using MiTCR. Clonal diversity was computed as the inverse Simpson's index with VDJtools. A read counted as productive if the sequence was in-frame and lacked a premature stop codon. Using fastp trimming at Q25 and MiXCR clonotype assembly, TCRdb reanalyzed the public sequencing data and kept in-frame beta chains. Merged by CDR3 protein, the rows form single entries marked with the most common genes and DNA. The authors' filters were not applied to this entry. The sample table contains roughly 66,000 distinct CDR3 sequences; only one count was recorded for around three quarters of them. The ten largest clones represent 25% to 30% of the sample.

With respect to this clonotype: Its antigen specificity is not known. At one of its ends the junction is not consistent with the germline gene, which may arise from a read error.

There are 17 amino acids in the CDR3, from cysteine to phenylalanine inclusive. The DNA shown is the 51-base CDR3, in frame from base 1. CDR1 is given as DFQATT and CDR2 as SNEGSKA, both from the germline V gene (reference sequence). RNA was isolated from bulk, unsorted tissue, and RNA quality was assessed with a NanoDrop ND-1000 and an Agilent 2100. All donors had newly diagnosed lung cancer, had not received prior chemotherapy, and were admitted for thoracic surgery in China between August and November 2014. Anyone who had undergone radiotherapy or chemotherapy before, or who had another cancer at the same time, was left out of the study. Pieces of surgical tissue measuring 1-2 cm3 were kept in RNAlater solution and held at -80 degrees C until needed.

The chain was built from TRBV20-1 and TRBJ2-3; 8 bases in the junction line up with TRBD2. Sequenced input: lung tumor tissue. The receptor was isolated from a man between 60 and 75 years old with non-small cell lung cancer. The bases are TGCAGTGTTAGAGATAATCTGGAAACTAGCGGAACCGGTACGCAGTATTTT. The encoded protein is CSVRDNLETSGTGTQYF.